Given below is one T cell receptor beta chain in context. What this receptor recognizes is not known. The record has no base qualities; no much larger clone is one base away. This specimen belongs to a study of shared clonotypes between healthy human individuals (dated by TCRdb to 2020 to 2021). Describing the broader study: The cohort comprised a couple of women and a few men aged 18 to 49 years. For each donor, CD4 naive and CD4 memory were each run on three plates, CD8 naive on two plates, and CD8 memory on one plate. The study deeply sequenced blood TCR repertoires of about 5 healthy adults to estimate repertoire size and the extent of clonotype sharing between individuals. To increase sequencing depth and limit assay-specific biases, TCR repertoire library preparation and sequencing were carried out by different laboratories using diverse techniques. Each donor's leukapheresis produced roughly between roughly 0.85 and 10 billion PBMCs. Findings and caveats that apply to the study as a whole: Higher generation probabilities were observed for clonotypes shared by all four sorted-subset donors than for non-shared clonotypes. The small number of donors limited the genetic and exposure-history diversity represented. When a handful of donors were compared, the shared fraction of clonotypes was around 5.1% for naive CD4, around 3.6% for naive CD8, about 2.4% for memory CD4, and 0.4% for memory CD8. Incomplete sequencing was indicated by rarefaction of sorted-subset datasets, despite the large sequencing depth. Based on pairwise subsampling, the degree of clonotype sharing among donors was expected to be affected by sequencing depth. Sampling was restricted to blood, and TCR repertoires in tissue are likely to differ from TCR repertoires in blood. Estimated clonotype richness was generally larger for naive than for memory subsets.

TCR CDR3 regions were amplified from genomic DNA by multiplex PCR using the deep immunoSEQ assay. Genomic DNA extracted from each cell subset was distributed evenly over all wells of several immunoSEQ 96-well plates, and each plate served as one replicate. For sorted subsets, each replicate PCR was loaded with about 0.2 ug genomic DNA, equivalent to approximately 27,000 T cell genomes. Purified libraries were quantified with a Qubit 3.0 fluorometer, sized on a Bioanalyzer 2100, and re-quantified with the KAPA Library Quantification kit. Every immunoSEQ 96-well plate was sequenced on a dedicated single-read 150-cycle Illumina NextSeq 550 flow cell. From the authors' description of their analysis: Because the immunoSEQ output held only junctional sequences and lacked quality scores, the filtering could not match the filtering applied to full-length reads. Sequences were annotated with PyIR, a Python wrapper for IgBLAST v1.9, and V/J genes and CDR3 were assigned using IMGT germline references. Reads with weak V/J assignments (E-value above 1e-6), missing CDR3, stop codons, out-of-frame junctions, or ambiguous translated residues were removed. A V3J clonotype was defined by an identical inferred V gene, J gene, and CDR3 amino acid sequence. To compute the percentage overlap between repertoires, the number of shared unique clonotypes was divided by the size of the smaller repertoire. Richness of each repertoire was evaluated using RTK rarefaction, the Chao1 estimator, and Recon v2.1 estimates of unobserved clonotypes. OLGA was used to compute generation probabilities for all TCRbeta clonotypes that the gDNA method yielded from four donors. Entries here come from immuneACCESS through TCRdb and include only in-frame sequences with V and J called. Some clones fail to appear in such tables; in the studies checked, an unresolved V gene covers under half of the shortfall, and the cause of the remainder is unknown. V, J and clone size reflect that table, while D and trimming were determined from the DNA. Recorded for this sample are under 2,500,000 clones; 90% to 97% of them occurred a single time. Jointly, the top ten make up 0.13% of the sample.

CDR1 SGHTS and CDR2 YDEGEE were looked up in the germline V gene. Relative to germline, V is 3 bases shorter and J is 7 bases shorter, with 26 bases between their ends. The CDR3 starts with the cysteine, ends with the phenylalanine, and has 18 residues. The entry retains the CDR3 DNA only, 54 bases that are in frame from base 1. Donors were healthy HIV-negative adults with no recently reported acute infections or vaccinations. Only Caucasian adults living in Nashville, Tennessee, USA were represented among the donors. CD4+ T cells were enriched through magnetic negative selection, after which naive cells were positively selected on CD45RA and the remaining negative fraction served as the memory subset. Blood was collected by leukapheresis, and PBMCs were isolated by Ficoll-Histopaque density gradient centrifugation and then cryopreserved in liquid nitrogen vapor phase. Analytical flow cytometry was used to check the purity and quantity of each magnetically sorted T cell population. Genomic DNA was isolated from every sorted fraction and measured by UV absorbance on a Nanodrop 2000c.

The rearrangement combines TRBV5-8 with TRBJ1-5; D gene: possibly TRBD1, on 6 matching bases. The receptor was derived from a man between 18 and 35 years old in good health. Input material: naive CD4+ T cells sorted from blood. Interpreted using the paper, the cell subset or site label stands for: CD45RA+ positively selected. The CDR3 here reads CASSSGQLSQSRTQPQHF. Here is the DNA: TGTGCCAGCAGCTCGGGACAACTTTCACAAAGCAGAACGCAGCCCCAGCATTTT.